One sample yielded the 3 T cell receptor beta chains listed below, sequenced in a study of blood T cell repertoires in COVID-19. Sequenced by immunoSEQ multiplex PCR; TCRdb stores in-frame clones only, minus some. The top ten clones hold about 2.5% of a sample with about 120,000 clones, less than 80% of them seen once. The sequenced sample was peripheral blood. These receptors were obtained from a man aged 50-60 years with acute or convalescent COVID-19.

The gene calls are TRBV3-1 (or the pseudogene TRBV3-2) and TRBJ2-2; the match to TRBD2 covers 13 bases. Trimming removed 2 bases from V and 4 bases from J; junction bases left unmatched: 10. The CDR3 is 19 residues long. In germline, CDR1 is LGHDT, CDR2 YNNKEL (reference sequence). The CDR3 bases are TGTGCCAGCAGCCAAAGTTTACTAGCGGGAGGGCCCATCACCGGGGAGCTGTTTTTT. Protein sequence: CASSQSLLAGGPITGELFF.

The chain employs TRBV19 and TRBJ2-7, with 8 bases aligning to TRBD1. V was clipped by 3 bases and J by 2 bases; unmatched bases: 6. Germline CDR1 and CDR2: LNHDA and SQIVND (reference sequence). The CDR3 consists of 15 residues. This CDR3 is CASSIPDRVTYEQYF. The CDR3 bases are TGTGCCAGTAGTATCCCGGACAGGGTCACCTACGAGCAGTACTTC.

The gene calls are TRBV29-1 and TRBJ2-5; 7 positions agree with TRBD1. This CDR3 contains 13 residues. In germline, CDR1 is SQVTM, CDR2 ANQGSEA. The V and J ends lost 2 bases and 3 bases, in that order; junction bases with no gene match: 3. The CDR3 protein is CSVEKGAEETQYF. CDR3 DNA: TGCAGCGTTGAAAAGGGGGCGGAAGAGACCCAGTACTTC.